The rows below give T cell receptor beta chains drawn from one sample of a study of T cell repertoires in cytomegalovirus infection. TCRdb reanalysed the reads using MiXCR and keeps one entry per CDR3 protein. The profile shows under 800,000 distinct CDR3 sequences, around 24% of them singletons. The material sequenced was CD8+ T cells from PBMCs. These receptors were taken from a human donor in good health (CMV status not recorded). Some clones in this sample may be carry-over from other donors' samples. CDR3s include the opening cysteine and the closing phenylalanine or tryptophan.

V gene: TRBV20-1; J gene: TRBJ2-7; CDR3 protein: CSVSAGTSYEQYF
V gene: TRBV4-3; J gene: TRBJ2-5; CDR3 protein: CASSQDPPPGLTWETQYF
V gene: TRBV24-1; J gene: TRBJ2-1; CDR3 protein: CATSDFLTSGEDEQFF
V gene: TRBV7-9; J gene: TRBJ1-3; CDR3 protein: CVSSLPGQVGNTIYF
V gene: TRBV28; J gene: TRBJ1-1; CDR3 protein: CANTFRGLGPEAFF
V gene: TRBV6-5; J gene: TRBJ1-1; CDR3 protein: CASSYSVRSDGSEAFF
V gene: TRBV6-2/TRBV6-3; J gene: TRBJ1-1; CDR3 protein: CASSHNPTAPEAFF
V gene: TRBV20-1; J gene: TRBJ2-1; CDR3 protein: CSARRGGRSSYNEQFF
V gene: TRBV7-6; J gene: TRBJ2-7; CDR3 protein: CASNQGGEEQYF
V gene: TRBV5-1; J gene: TRBJ1-1; CDR3 protein: CASAGNTEAFF
V gene: TRBV28; J gene: TRBJ1-2; CDR3 protein: CASSPDGAYGYTF
V gene: TRBV20-1; J gene: TRBJ2-1; CDR3 protein: CSADWTVDSYNEQFF
V gene: TRBV7-9; J gene: TRBJ2-5; CDR3 protein: CASSPRTHQETQYF
V gene: TRBV6-1; J gene: TRBJ2-3; CDR3 protein: CASSERLRDYRRTDTQYF
V gene: TRBV7-2; J gene: TRBJ2-5; CDR3 protein: CASSLEAGLRETQYF
V gene: TRBV19; J gene: TRBJ2-4; CDR3 protein: CASSIGAPTCFDKNIQYF
V gene: TRBV7-3; J gene: TRBJ1-2; CDR3 protein: CASSLPDGANYGYTF
V gene: TRBV29-1; J gene: TRBJ2-2; CDR3 protein: CSVDLVGVNTGELFF
V gene: TRBV14; J gene: TRBJ2-1; CDR3 protein: CASSQGYSSYNEQFF
V gene: TRBV28; J gene: TRBJ2-2; CDR3 protein: CASSPRSGTSLTGELFF
V gene: TRBV7-9; J gene: TRBJ2-1; CDR3 protein: CASSSRQGANEQFF
V gene: TRBV5-6; J gene: TRBJ2-3; CDR3 protein: CASSFRLDSDDTQYF
V gene: TRBV27; J gene: TRBJ1-2; CDR3 protein: CASSPSPGGYYGYTF
V gene: TRBV5-6; J gene: TRBJ1-2; CDR3 protein: CASSFRTGMLDGYTF
V gene: TRBV12-3/TRBV12-4; J gene: TRBJ2-1; CDR3 protein: CASSQNRGGSYNEQFF
V gene: TRBV7-3; J gene: TRBJ2-1; CDR3 protein: CASSLSRRGAYNEQFF
V gene: TRBV28; J gene: TRBJ2-1; CDR3 protein: CASSLGLSSEQFF
V gene: TRBV12-5; J gene: TRBJ2-7; CDR3 protein: CASALDNSYEQYF
V gene: TRBV7-9; J gene: TRBJ2-3; CDR3 protein: CASSLPAGGPTSTDTQYF
V gene: TRBV27; J gene: TRBJ1-5; CDR3 protein: CASSLSDRKGNQPQHF
V gene: TRBV7-8; J gene: TRBJ2-7; CDR3 protein: CASSSTSGAFYEQYF
V gene: TRBV2; J gene: TRBJ2-5; CDR3 protein: CASMKKAGYETQYF
V gene: TRBV29-1; J gene: TRBJ2-7; CDR3 protein: CSVEVQGTEQYF
V gene: TRBV6-5; J gene: TRBJ2-1; CDR3 protein: CASSYIPGRERGAYNEQFF
V gene: TRBV7-6; J gene: TRBJ2-3; CDR3 protein: CASSLGGAMGDTQYF
V gene: TRBV5-1; J gene: TRBJ1-1; CDR3 protein: CASSPDVGGLNTEAFF
V gene: TRBV29-1; J gene: TRBJ2-7; CDR3 protein: CSVEDRQGLSYEQYF
V gene: TRBV5-1; J gene: TRBJ1-5; CDR3 protein: CASSLGGLRFQPQHF
V gene: TRBV4-1; J gene: TRBJ2-7; CDR3 protein: CASSQYGTGPYEQYF
V gene: TRBV28; J gene: TRBJ2-1; CDR3 protein: CASSTGTSGGKTAYNEQFF
V gene: TRBV4-1; J gene: TRBJ2-7; CDR3 protein: CASSQGADGGYEQYF
V gene: TRBV11-2; J gene: TRBJ2-1; CDR3 protein: CASSTSRGAGRHNEQFF
V gene: TRBV7-3; J gene: TRBJ1-1; CDR3 protein: CASSRVGGGTEAFF
V gene: TRBV19; J gene: TRBJ2-7; CDR3 protein: CASRMGASPYEQYF
V gene: TRBV13; J gene: TRBJ2-1; CDR3 protein: CASSLGSSATQFF
V gene: TRBV7-3; J gene: TRBJ1-1; CDR3 protein: CASCREGHTEAFF
V gene: TRBV6-6; J gene: TRBJ2-2; CDR3 protein: CASSYSTGNTGELFF
V gene: TRBV6-4; J gene: TRBJ2-4; CDR3 protein: CASSEVPGLPQYF
V gene: TRBV27; J gene: TRBJ2-1; CDR3 protein: CASSFSPRVNEQFF
V gene: TRBV7-9; J gene: TRBJ2-5; CDR3 protein: CASSRVETQYF
V gene: TRBV29-1; J gene: TRBJ1-1; CDR3 protein: CSVWGSPNTEAFF
V gene: TRBV3-1; J gene: TRBJ2-7; CDR3 protein: CASSQEFSSYEQYF
V gene: TRBV19; J gene: TRBJ1-1; CDR3 protein: CASSLDMNTEAFF
V gene: TRBV7-2; J gene: TRBJ2-1; CDR3 protein: CASSLGWSGGNEQFF
V gene: TRBV28; J gene: TRBJ2-3; CDR3 protein: CASSPGLAPDTQYF